The entry that follows covers one T cell receptor beta chain sequence. Its antigen is unknown. Base qualities are not recorded, but no much larger clone differs from it by a single base. The collaborating institutions used their own protocols to collect whole blood in K2EDTA tubes. Collaborator samples were shipped for TCRbeta analysis as frozen whole blood, isolated PBMCs, or DNA extracted from either sample type. TCRbeta CDR3 regions were amplified from genomic DNA by means of the immunoSEQ Assay, a bias-controlled multiplex PCR. The published analysis was carried out like this. Within the assay, amplification of reference gene primers was used to estimate how many nucleated cells each sample contained. To quantify the absolute abundance of each unique TCRbeta CDR3 rearrangement, sequence reads were collapsed and filtered. For each sample, productive Simpson clonality was calculated by taking the square root of Simpson's diversity index across productive rearrangements. TCRdb mirrors the immuneACCESS table, restricted to in-frame sequences. Some clones are absent from its copies; in checked studies, under half trace to an unresolved V gene, and the reason for the others is unknown. V, J and clone size are taken as reported in that table, and D and trimming were inferred from the DNA itself. The sample profile shows fewer than 150,000 clones; 75% to 90% of them were found once. The top ten clonotypes cover roughly 4.5% of the sample.

The sample belongs to a study of blood T cell repertoires in COVID-19 (dated by TCRdb to between 2020 and 2021). For context, the study as a whole: Samples from collaborators originated in the United States, Italy and Spain and spanned both the acute and convalescent phases of COVID-19. The material from the prospective study consisted of cDNA or gDNA derived from T cells, B-cell-depleted T cells, or PBMCs. The dataset comprised deeply sampled blood TCRbeta repertoires from subjects exposed to, actively infected with, or recovered from COVID-19. The repertoires were released in a freely available public database meant as a resource for research on the immune response to SARS-CoV-2. The samples were drawn from two sources: the first 160 participants of the ongoing ImmuneRACE study, and 1,200 or so subjects contributed by 6 global collaborators. Nearly every sample came with metadata listing a de-identified subject ID, COVID-19 status, age in years and sex. Where HLA class I and class II types were available, the types were taken from metadata supplied by the sample provider, not from assay-based typing. The investigation overall reported the following: Clinical and demographic metadata were provided uncurated, with the amount varying by source and participant.

The CDR3 holds 21 amino acids from the cysteine to the phenylalanine. Kept here is only the CDR3 DNA, which spans 63 bases and is read in frame from base 1. From a lookup of the germline V gene, CDR1 and CDR2 are LGHNT and FRNRAP. The junction shows trimming of 2 bases on V and 0 bases on J, and the gene matches do not reach 19 bases of it. This TCR was sampled from a human donor in a cohort sampled during active COVID-19. Sequencing used peripheral blood. Recombination connected TRBV12-5 to TRBJ2-3; TRBD2 lines up with 8 middle nucleotides. The DNA sequence is given as TGTGCTAGTGGTTTGATCGGCCTGGGCGGGGGGATCCTGACTAGCACAGATACGCAGTATTTT. Its protein is CASGLIGLGGGILTSTDTQYF.